The 30 T cell receptor beta chains below come from one sample, sequenced in a study of T-cell reconstitution after alpha-beta-depleted transplantation in children. Unique molecular identifiers were built into the TCRbeta library. One entry per CDR3 protein results from TCRdb running MiXCR on the PCR reads. Of about 610,000 distinct CDR3 sequences in the sample, roughly a tenth are singletons; the top ten hold about 4.3%. The sample in question was PBMCs from the stem cell graft donor, obtained from the stem cell graft. Receptors originate from a human donor who donated a stem cell graft to a child with acute myeloid leukemia.

CDR3 nucleotides: TGTGCCAGCAGCGCAGCGGGAGTTCAAGAGACCCAGTACTTC. Translation gives CASSAAGVQETQYF. The chain links TRBV7-2 to TRBJ2-5; 8 positions match TRBD2. CDR3 length: 14 residues. Per germline, CDR1 SGHTA and CDR2 FQGNSA. The V segment lost 5 bases and the J segment 2 bases; nucleotides outside the gene matches: 4.

This chain joins TRBV7-2 and TRBJ2-7, with TRBD2 matching over 9 bases. The CDR3 runs 15 residues. J lost 3 bases, V lost 5 bases, and 8 bases had no gene match. Germline V CDR1 and CDR2: SGHTA, FQGNSA. The CDR3 DNA reads TGTGCCAGCAGCCTTAGCGGGAGCCCCATCTACGAGCAGTACTTC. Protein sequence: CASSLSGSPIYEQYF.

The J gene is TRBJ2-3, the V gene TRBV5-1; a weak D match, TRBD2 (7 bases). CDR1 is SGHRS and CDR2 is YFSETQ in the germline V gene. The CDR3 has 19 residues. Trimming cost V 3 bases and J 6 bases, with 29 bases left between them. The CDR3 reads CASSSGGVRWGTGRDTQYF. As DNA, the CDR3 is TGCGCCAGCAGCTCGGGGGGCGTCCGTTGGGGAACCGGCCGGGATACGCAGTATTTT.

This clonotype was recorded at least ten times. The chain couples TRBV15 to TRBJ2-7; either TRBD1 or TRBD2 may fit D (5 bases each). CDR1 is LNHNV and CDR2 is YYDKDF in the germline V gene (reference sequence). This CDR3 has 15 amino acids. V was cut by 0 bases and J by 0 bases, with 9 bases left in between. This CDR3 reads CATSRDKGSSYEQYF. CDR3 nucleotides: TGTGCCACCAGCAGAGATAAGGGGAGCTCCTACGAGCAGTACTTC.

The chain is built from TRBV19 and TRBJ1-1; D gene unclear. Germline V gives CDR1 LNHDA, CDR2 SQIVND (reference sequence). Deletions cut 5 bases from V and 5 bases from J, with 18 bases between. The CDR3 loop spans 15 amino acids. For the CDR3, the DNA is TGTGCCAGTAGTTGGGGTTCGGCTGGAAAAACTGAAGCTTTCTTT. Its protein product is CASSWGSAGKTEAFF.

The chain is built from TRBV20-1 and TRBJ1-5; the match to TRBD1 covers 7 bases. Unmatched junction bases numbered 7, after V lost 0 bases and J lost 2 bases. Per the germline V gene, CDR1 is DFQATT and CDR2 is SNEGSKA (reference sequence). The CDR3 length is 16 residues. This CDR3 is CSARDGRTGGNQPQHF. The CDR3 coding sequence is TGCAGTGCTAGAGATGGGAGGACAGGAGGCAATCAGCCCCAGCATTTT.

This clonotype was counted ten times or more. The CDR3 nucleotides read TGTGCCAGCCAGCGGGATCAGGGCACAGATACGCAGTATTTT. Its protein is CASQRDQGTDTQYF. The chain links TRBV7-3 to TRBJ2-3; 7 bases fit TRBD2. This CDR3 is built from 14 residues. CDR1 is SGHTA and CDR2 is FQGTGA in the germline V gene. After removal of 8 bases from V and 1 base from J, the junction contained 6 bases not matched to a gene.

The J gene is TRBJ2-2, the V gene TRBV4-2; 7 positions match TRBD2. CDR1 and CDR2 (germline): LGHNA, YNFKEQ. This CDR3 comprises 14 residues. The ends lost 5 bases at V and 6 bases at J; junction bases unmatched: 6. The CDR3 is CASSGRELSGELFF. CDR3 DNA: TGTGCCAGCAGCGGGAGGGAACTATCCGGGGAGCTGTTTTTT.

V usage is TRBV12-3 or TRBV12-4 and J usage is TRBJ2-2; 7 nucleotides line up with TRBD2. CDR3 size: 14 residues. V lost 2 bases and J lost 6; bases outside the gene matches: 3. CDR3 amino acids: CASSLMGGAGELFF. The CDR3 region has the DNA TGTGCCAGCAGTTTAATGGGAGGGGCCGGGGAGCTGTTTTTT.

The V gene is TRBV2, the J gene TRBJ1-5; the D is unclear. Germline V CDR1 and CDR2: SNHLY, FYNNEI. The CDR3 length is 17 residues. Deletions cut 6 bases from V and 0 bases from J, with 18 bases between. The CDR3 protein is CASSARQLPTSNQPQHF. The CDR3 DNA reads TGTGCCAGCAGCGCCCGACAACTACCTACTAGCAATCAGCCCCAGCATTTT. Full variable domain (outside the CDR3, taken from reference TRBV2 and TRBJ1-5): EPEVTQTPSHQVTQMGQEVILRCVPISNHLYFYWYRQILGQKVEFLVSFYNNEISEKSEIFDDQFSVERPDGSNFTLKIRSTKLEDSAMYFCASSARQLPTSNQPQHFGDGTRLSIL.

This clonotype was counted between two and nine times. The V and J genes are TRBV7-9 and TRBJ2-7; 14 bases align to TRBD2. V lost 6 bases, J lost 0 bases, and 7 bases stayed unmatched. CDR3 length: 17 amino acids. Germline loops: CDR1 SEHNR, CDR2 FQNEAQ (reference sequence). In DNA form, the CDR3 reads TGTGCCAGCAGTAGGACTAGCGGGAGGCTTAGCTCCTACGAGCAGTACTTC. It yields the protein CASSRTSGRLSSYEQYF.

J is TRBJ2-3 and V is TRBV6-2 or TRBV6-3; 8 nucleotides align to TRBD2. Germline V gives CDR1 MNHEY, CDR2 SVGEGT. Trimming at V came to 10 bases and at J to 2 bases, leaving 8 bases not matched to a gene. This CDR3 has 14 amino acids. CDR3 residues: CATSGSRFTDTQYF. DNA of the CDR3: TGTGCCACGAGCGGGAGCCGATTCACAGATACGCAGTATTTT.

This clonotype came up a few times. V and J are TRBV28 and TRBJ2-2; D uncertain. V was shortened by 2 bases and J by 0 bases, with 4 bases between the two germline ends. CDR1 is MDHEN, CDR2 SYDVKM, per germline. The CDR3 consists of 14 residues. Written as DNA, the CDR3 is TGTGCCAGCAGTTTAACAACGAACACCGGGGAGCTGTTTTTT. Protein product: CASSLTTNTGELFF. The full variable domain, completed using reference TRBV28 and TRBJ2-2, is DVKVTQSSRYLVKRTGEKVFLECVQDMDHENMFWYRQDPGLGLRLIYFSYDVKMKEKGDIPEGYSVSREKKERFSLILESASTNQTSMYLCASSLTTNTGELFFGEGSRLTVL.

This clonotype showed up just a few times. The chain joins TRBV25-1 to TRBJ1-6; D possibly corresponds to TRBD1 (5 bases). In germline, CDR1 is MGHDK, CDR2 SYGVNS. Trimming cost V 6 bases and J 9 bases, with 18 bases left between them. CDR3 length: 15 amino acids. Here the CDR3 DNA reads TGTGCCAGCAGCGAAAGTAGGGGAGGCTCTTCACCCCTCCACTTT. Amino acids: CASSESRGGSSPLHF.

V usage is TRBV20-1 and J usage is TRBJ2-7; possible D gene TRBD1, 6 bases. V dropped 4 bases and J dropped 0 bases, with 7 bases sitting between them. CDR3 length equals 12 residues. Germline CDR1 and CDR2: DFQATT and SNEGSKA (reference sequence). The CDR3 nucleotides are TGCAGTGCTATACAGGGCTCCTACGAGCAGTACTTC. The encoded protein is CSAIQGSYEQYF.

This clonotype has ten or more counts. The chain is built from TRBV28 and TRBJ2-7; the match to TRBD1 covers 7 bases. V was pared by 3 bases and J by 0 bases, with 5 bases of the junction left unmatched. CDR1 and CDR2 (germline): MDHEN, SYDVKM. The CDR3 sequence is 15 residues long. In DNA, the CDR3 is TGTGCCAGCAGTTTCACAGGGGCCTCCTCCTACGAGCAGTACTTC. The encoded protein is CASSFTGASSYEQYF.

The sample holds a few counts of this clonotype. The chain carries TRBV15 and TRBJ2-1, with 13 bases lining up with TRBD2. Looked up from germline, CDR1 is LNHNV and CDR2 is YYDKDF (reference sequence). The ends lost 4 bases at V and 6 bases at J; junction bases unmatched: 9. The CDR3 has 17 amino acids. The CDR3 loop reads CATSTRLAGGRVNEQFF. The CDR3 coding sequence is TGTGCCACCAGCACCCGACTAGCGGGAGGTAGAGTCAATGAGCAGTTCTTC. Full variable domain (rest looked up from reference TRBV15 and TRBJ2-1): DAMVIQNPRYQVTQFGKPVTLSCSQTLNHNVMYWYQQKSSQAPKLLFHYYDKDFNNEADTPDNFQSRRPNTSFCFLDIRSPGLGDTAMYLCATSTRLAGGRVNEQFFGPGTRLTVL.

In this sample, this clonotype turned up a few times. The chain uses TRBV4-3 and TRBJ2-1, with a tentative D call TRBD2 (5 bases). Looked up from germline, CDR1 is LGHNA and CDR2 is YSLEER. V lost 4 bases and J lost 5, with 15 bases in between. There are 15 residues in the CDR3. CDR3 sequence: CASSLGRVLNNEQFF. The CDR3 nucleotides are TGCGCCAGCAGCCTAGGGCGGGTCCTCAACAATGAGCAGTTCTTC.

This clonotype was counted at least ten times. V gene TRBV2 combines with J gene TRBJ2-4; D gene unclear. This CDR3 spans 13 amino acids. CDR1 SNHLY and CDR2 FYNNEI come from the germline V gene. Trimming cost V 7 bases and J 0 bases, with 7 bases left between them. CDR3 nucleotide sequence: TGTGCCAGCAAAATTTTAGCCAAAAACATTCAGTACTTC. Translating it yields CASKILAKNIQYF.

Turning to this clonotype: Given a much more abundant clone one base away, this may be a read error. The chain employs TRBV24-1 and TRBJ2-1; TRBD1 or TRBD2 may be the D gene (5 bases each). The CDR3 spans 16 residues. Germline lookup yields CDR1 KGHDR and CDR2 SFDVKD. V was pared by 4 bases and J by 9 bases, with 21 bases between. CDR3 nucleotides: TGTGCCACCAGTGACGCCGGGACCCAAGGAGCCATTGAGCAGTTCTTC. It specifies CATSDAGTQGAIEQFF.

This clonotype has just a few counts. The chain carries TRBV7-3 and TRBJ2-1, with 8 nucleotides matching TRBD2. The V gene end was trimmed by 5 bases and the J gene end by 9 bases; junction bases not matched to a gene: 9. The CDR3 runs 14 residues. Germline V gene lookup returns CDR1 SGHTA and CDR2 FQGTGA. CDR3: CASSPQAGVGEQFF. In nucleotides, the CDR3 is TGTGCCAGCAGCCCCCAAGCGGGAGTAGGTGAGCAGTTCTTC.

The V and J genes are TRBV15 and TRBJ2-1; 8 bases agree with TRBD1. The CDR3 is made up of 13 amino acids. Germline CDR1 LNHNV, CDR2 YYDKDF (reference sequence). V was pared by 0 bases and J by 9 bases, with 1 base of the junction left unmatched. The CDR3 sequence is CATSRETGVEQFF. Here the CDR3 DNA reads TGTGCCACCAGCAGAGAGACAGGGGTTGAGCAGTTCTTC.

This clonotype was detected many times. This rearrangement joins TRBV20-1 to TRBJ2-3; 13 bases fit TRBD2. Looked up from germline, CDR1 is DFQATT and CDR2 is SNEGSKA (reference sequence). The CDR3 spans 17 residues. J lost 5 bases, V lost 0 bases, and 8 bases had no gene match. CDR3 nucleotides: TGCAGTGCTAGAGATAACCAGAGACTAGCGGGAGGAGATACGCAGTATTTT. Translation: CSARDNQRLAGGDTQYF.

The V gene is TRBV7-2, the J gene TRBJ2-1; D not certain. This CDR3 spans 15 amino acids. The V end lost 1 base, the J end lost 0 bases, and 7 bases lay between the germline ends. Germline CDR1 reads SGHTA; CDR2 reads FQGNSA. As DNA, the CDR3 is TGTGCCAGCAGCTTAGGACCCACCTCCTACAATGAGCAGTTCTTC. This gives the protein CASSLGPTSYNEQFF.

In its sample, this clonotype was seen a few times. V is TRBV7-2 and J is TRBJ1-5; 10 bases match TRBD1. The V and J ends lost 4 bases and 7 bases, in that order; junction bases with no gene match: 4. Germline CDR1 is SGHTA and CDR2 is FQGNSA. The CDR3 consists of 14 residues. The CDR3 DNA follows: TGTGCCAGCAGCTCCGGACAGGGGGGACAGCCCCAGCATTTT. Protein sequence: CASSSGQGGQPQHF.

This clonotype showed up many times. The gene calls are TRBV9 and TRBJ2-2; D ambiguous. The CDR3 consists of 18 residues. In germline, CDR1 is SGDLS, CDR2 YYNGEE. V lost 0 bases and J lost 4, with 19 bases in between. CDR3 bases: TGTGCCAGCAGCGTAGAACCCCTGAATCCAGAGCGCACCGGGGAGCTGTTTTTT. Protein sequence: CASSVEPLNPERTGELFF.

This clonotype has just a few counts. This chain joins TRBV27 and TRBJ1-5, with D possibly TRBD1 on 5 matching bases. Trimming removed 6 bases at V and 4 bases at J, with 16 bases between. This CDR3 has 15 amino acids. Germline V gene lookup returns CDR1 MNHEY and CDR2 SMNVEV (reference sequence). The CDR3 reads CASSSGRGRNQPQHF. The CDR3 DNA follows: TGTGCCAGCAGCTCCGGACGGGGGAGAAATCAGCCCCAGCATTTT.

There are many counts of this clonotype. V is TRBV29-1 and J is TRBJ2-7; a weak D match, TRBD1 (6 bases). V lost 2 bases to trimming and J lost 2 bases, with 13 bases between them. The CDR3 has 14 residues. CDR1 is SQVTM and CDR2 is ANQGSEA in the germline V gene. The CDR3 reads CSVERGRGPYEQYF. The CDR3 DNA reads as TGCAGCGTTGAAAGGGGCAGGGGCCCCTACGAGCAGTACTTC.

The genes are TRBV5-4 and TRBJ2-1; D is ambiguous. Germline V gene lookup returns CDR1 SGHNT and CDR2 YYREEE (reference sequence). V gave up 0 bases and J gave up 6 bases, with 13 bases separating them. This CDR3 spans 15 amino acids. Written as DNA, the CDR3 is TGTGCCAGCAGCTTGGGACGGTTCTACCCCAATGAGCAGTTCTTC. It yields the protein CASSLGRFYPNEQFF.

Many counts were recorded for this clonotype. The chain links TRBV20-1 to TRBJ2-7; 9 bases line up with TRBD1. Germline CDR1 DFQATT, CDR2 SNEGSKA (reference sequence). This CDR3 contains 13 residues. V gave up 6 bases and J gave up 2 bases; unmatched junction bases: 5. CDR3 region: CSAQGDRAYEQYF. In DNA, the CDR3 is TGCAGTGCGCAAGGGGACAGGGCCTACGAGCAGTACTTC.